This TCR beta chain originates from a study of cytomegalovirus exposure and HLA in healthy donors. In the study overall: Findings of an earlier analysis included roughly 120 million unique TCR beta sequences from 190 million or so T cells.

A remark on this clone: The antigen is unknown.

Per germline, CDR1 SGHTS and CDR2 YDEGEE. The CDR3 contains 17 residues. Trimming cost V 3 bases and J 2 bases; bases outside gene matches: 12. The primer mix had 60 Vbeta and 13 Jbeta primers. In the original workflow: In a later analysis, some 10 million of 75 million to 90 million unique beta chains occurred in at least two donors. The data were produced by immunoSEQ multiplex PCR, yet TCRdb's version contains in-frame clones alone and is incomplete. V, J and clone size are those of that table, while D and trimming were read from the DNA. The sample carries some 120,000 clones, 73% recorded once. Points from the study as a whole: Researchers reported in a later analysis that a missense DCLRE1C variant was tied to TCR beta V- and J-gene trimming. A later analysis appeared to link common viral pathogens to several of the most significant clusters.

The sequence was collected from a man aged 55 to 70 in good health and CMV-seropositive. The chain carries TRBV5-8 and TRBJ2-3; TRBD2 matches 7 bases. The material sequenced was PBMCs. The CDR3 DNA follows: TGTGCCAGCAGCTCCCTGTTGGGCGGGAGCTCCACAGATACGCAGTATTTT. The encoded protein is CASSSLLGGSSTDTQYF.